This is a list of T cell receptor beta chains from one sample in a study of T cells in Graves' hyperthyroidism and ophthalmopathy. TCRdb reprocessed the multiplex PCR reads with MiXCR, giving one entry per CDR3 protein. Here the sample spans 90,000 to 120,000 distinct CDR3 sequences, approximately 16% being singletons. The sample consisted of blood. These receptors were collected from a woman in her forties or fifties with Graves' hyperthyroidism. CDR3s include the opening cysteine and the closing phenylalanine or tryptophan. A D gene is named only where the DNA matches it firmly. The listing skips clone size in some rows; elsewhere it reads once, few, many or a size class.

CDR3nt	CDR3aa	j_gene	abundance	d_gene	v_gene
TGTGCCAGCAGTGAAGGGGTGACAGGGGGAAATTCACCCCTCCACTTT	CASSEGVTGGNSPLHF	TRBJ1-6	many	TRBD1	TRBV6-1
TGTGCCAGCAGCCAAGTGGGGCCGGGAGATTCACCCCTCCACTTT	CASSQVGPGDSPLHF	TRBJ1-6	many	NA	TRBV3-1
TGTGCCAGCAGCTTTGTCGGCGAAGAGACCCAGTACTTC	CASSFVGEETQYF	TRBJ2-5	many	NA	TRBV7-3
TGTGCCAGTAGTGCTTGGGAAGGGGACACTGAAGCTTTCTTT	CASSAWEGDTEAFF	TRBJ1-1	many	NA	TRBV19
TGCAGTGTCGGTCGGCAGAATGAAAAACTGTTTTTT	CSVGRQNEKLFF	TRBJ1-4	NA	NA	TRBV20-1
TGTGCCAGCAGTTACAGTCAGATACTAGCGGCGGAGACCCAGTACTTC	CASSYSQILAAETQYF	TRBJ2-5	many	TRBD2	TRBV6-6
TGCAGCGTCGCACCGGGACTAGCGGGAGGAGGCGAGCAGTTCTTC	CSVAPGLAGGGEQFF	TRBJ2-1	many	TRBD2	TRBV29-1
TGCGCCAGCAGCCAAGATTTGGAGAGCGGGAGTGTCCACGAGCAGTACTTC	CASSQDLESGSVHEQYF	TRBJ2-7	many	TRBD2	TRBV4-1
TGTGCCAGCAGTAGACAGGAGTACACTGAAGCTTTCTTT	CASSRQEYTEAFF	TRBJ1-1	many	NA	TRBV6-1
TGCAGCGTTGGAGGACAGGGCCCAGGCTACACCTTC	CSVGGQGPGYTF	TRBJ1-2	many	TRBD1	TRBV29-1
TGTGCCTCCCGGCCCCTCACAGGCCCAGCTAACTATGGCTACACCTTC	CASRPLTGPANYGYTF	TRBJ1-2	once	NA	TRBV28
TGTGCCACCAGCAGAGTGGGGGGGACATCAGAGACCCAGTACTTC	CATSRVGGTSETQYF	TRBJ2-5	few	NA	TRBV15
TGTACCAGCAGTTACGGAGGCAAACTCCACTTT	CTSSYGGKLHF	TRBJ1-6	NA	NA	TRBV6-5
TGTGCCAGCAGTTTAGATTGGGGCACAGATACGCAGTATTTT	CASSLDWGTDTQYF	TRBJ2-3	many	NA	TRBV27
TGTGCCAGCAGACCAGGGTTGGCACAGGAGGAGCAGTACTTC	CASRPGLAQEEQYF	TRBJ2-7	few	NA	TRBV12-3/TRBV12-4
TGCAGTGCTAGAGGAGACAGGGGGTACACCGGGGAGCTGTTTTTT	CSARGDRGYTGELFF	TRBJ2-2	many	TRBD1	TRBV20-1
TGTGCCATCAGTGAGTCGGGAAGAAATGAGCAGTTCTTC	CAISESGRNEQFF	TRBJ2-1	few	NA	TRBV10-3
TGTGCCAGCAGCTTGTTTCGACAGTCTTATCGAGAGACCCAGTACTTC	CASSLFRQSYRETQYF	TRBJ2-5	once	NA	TRBV11-2
TGTGCCAGCTCACCACCGGGACAGCCTGAAAAACTGTTTTTT	CASSPPGQPEKLFF	TRBJ1-4	many	TRBD1	TRBV18
TGTGCCAGCAGCTACGGGACGGACACCTACGAGCAGTACTTC	CASSYGTDTYEQYF	TRBJ2-7	many	NA	TRBV27
TGCAGTGCTAGAGATTATAACACTGAAGCTTTCTTT	CSARDYNTEAFF	TRBJ1-1	few	NA	TRBV20-1
TGTGCCAGTAGTTCGGGACAGCCTATCTACGAGCAGTACTTC	CASSSGQPIYEQYF	TRBJ2-7	many	TRBD1	TRBV19
TGTGCCAGCAGTACCCCAGGGGGGACAGATACGCAGTATTTT	CASSTPGGTDTQYF	TRBJ2-3	many	NA	TRBV28
TGCAGTGCTAGTCCTTCGGTCGAGCAGTACTTC	CSASPSVEQYF	TRBJ2-7	many	NA	TRBV20-1
TGTGCCAGCAGCCCTAACAGGATGAACACTGAAGCTTTCTTT	CASSPNRMNTEAFF	TRBJ1-1	many	NA	TRBV3-1
TGTGCCAGCAGCGTGGATTCTGGCGAGCAGTACTTC	CASSVDSGEQYF	TRBJ2-7	many	NA	TRBV9
TGCAGTGCTACATCCGGGACAGGGACTTTTGCCAAAAACATTCAGTACTTC	CSATSGTGTFAKNIQYF	TRBJ2-4	many	TRBD1	TRBV20-1
TGTGCCAGTAGAGGACAGTTTAATGAAAAACTGTTTTTT	CASRGQFNEKLFF	TRBJ1-4	many	NA	TRBV19
TGTGCCAGCAGTTTCCCTGGCACAGATACGCAGTATTTT	CASSFPGTDTQYF	TRBJ2-3	many	NA	TRBV27
TGTGCCAGCAGTCGATCGGACAGGGGGGGAGAGCTGTTTTTT	CASSRSDRGGELFF	TRBJ2-2	few	TRBD1	TRBV6-2/TRBV6-3
TGTGCCAGCAGCGCCGCCTTAATGATCAGTGAGCAGTTCTTC	CASSAALMISEQFF	TRBJ2-1	many	NA	TRBV9
TGCAGTGCTAGAGATCAGGGTTTCAATGAGCAGTTCTTC	CSARDQGFNEQFF	TRBJ2-1	few	NA	TRBV20-1
TGTGCCAGCAGTTACCAAGGGACTAGCGGGAGGGGAGAAAAGTTCTTC	CASSYQGTSGRGEKFF	TRBJ2-1	few	TRBD2	TRBV6-5
TGTGCCAGCAGCTTAGAGGGACGGCCCATGAACACTGAAGCTTTCTTT	CASSLEGRPMNTEAFF	TRBJ1-1	NA	NA	TRBV7-9
TGTGCCACCAGCAGAGATCAACCCCCAGATACGCAGTATTTT	CATSRDQPPDTQYF	TRBJ2-3	many	NA	TRBV15
TGTGCCAGCAGCTTTCGGGTGGGCGATACGCAGTATTTT	CASSFRVGDTQYF	TRBJ2-3	once	NA	TRBV5-6
TGTGCCAGCAGCACCGCCGGGACTAGCGGGAACACAGATACGCAGTATTTT	CASSTAGTSGNTDTQYF	TRBJ2-3	NA	TRBD2	TRBV11-3